The rows below give T cell receptor beta chains drawn from one sample of a study of preoperative IRX-2 immunotherapy in early breast cancer. This table comes from immunoSEQ multiplex PCR, and its TCRdb copy is limited to in-frame clones, with some not included. The sample includes over 2,000 clones, roughly 77% of them seen just once. The sample here was tumor tissue, taken before IRX-2 immunotherapy. The receptors were sampled from a human donor with breast cancer. CDR3s include the opening cysteine and the closing phenylalanine or tryptophan. Fields, in order: D gene, V gene, clone size, J gene, CDR3 DNA, CDR3 protein. A D gene is named only where the DNA matches it firmly. Clone size appears in some rows only: once, few, many, or a class for an expanded clone.

D: TRBD2
V: TRBV28
size: .
J: TRBJ2-3
DNA: TGTGCCAGCAGTCGACCCATAGCGGGCGCCACAGATACGCAGTATTTT
CDR3: CASSRPIAGATDTQYF

D: .
V: TRBV1
size: .
J: TRBJ2-2
DNA: TGCGCCAGCAGCCAAGATAGTAGGGGGTTCAAGCTGTTTTTT
CDR3: CASSQDSRGFKLFF

D: .
V: TRBV12-2
size: once
J: TRBJ2-5
DNA: TGTGCTAGCTCCCCCGGGGGACTGCAAGAGACCCAGTACTTC
CDR3: CASSPGGLQETQYF

D: TRBD1
V: TRBV11-3
size: .
J: TRBJ2-2
DNA: TGTGCCAGCAGCCCTACCCTACAGGGGGCTCGGACCGGGGAGCTGTTTTTT
CDR3: CASSPTLQGARTGELFF

D: .
V: TRBV15
size: .
J: TRBJ1-5
DNA: TGTGCCACCAGCAGAGATCTGGGGACAAATCAGCCCCAGCATTTT
CDR3: CATSRDLGTNQPQHF

D: .
V: TRBV19
size: .
J: TRBJ1-5
DNA: TGTGCCAGTACTTCTTTGACAGTTAGGAATCAGCCCCAGCATTTT
CDR3: CASTSLTVRNQPQHF

D: TRBD1
V: TRBV19
size: once
J: TRBJ2-4
DNA: TGTGCCAGTAGTCTCCGGACAGGAATAGCCAAAAACATTCAGTACTTC
CDR3: CASSLRTGIAKNIQYF

D: .
V: TRBV14
size: .
J: TRBJ1-1
DNA: TGTGCCAGCAGCCCAATCAGGGACGGAGCTGAAGCTTTCTTT
CDR3: CASSPIRDGAEAFF

D: .
V: TRBV11-3
size: .
J: TRBJ1-4
DNA: TGTGCCAGCAGCTTCGACACTAGTTATGAAAAACTGTTTTTT
CDR3: CASSFDTSYEKLFF

D: .
V: TRBV19
size: .
J: TRBJ1-5
DNA: TGTGCCAGTAGTAACGGACACAATCAGCCCCAGCATTTT
CDR3: CASSNGHNQPQHF

D: .
V: TRBV11-3
size: once
J: TRBJ1-3
DNA: TGTGCCAGCAGCTTGGACTTCCCCGGCCAGTCCACTGGAAACACCATATATTTT
CDR3: CASSLDFPGQSTGNTIYF

D: TRBD1
V: TRBV5-1
size: .
J: TRBJ2-2
DNA: TGCGCCAGCAGCAGGACAGGGGGCATCGTACTATCCGGGGAGCTGTTTTTT
CDR3: CASSRTGGIVLSGELFF

D: .
V: TRBV15
size: .
J: TRBJ1-3
DNA: TGTGCCACCAGCAGAGAGGGCAGGGCTGGAAACACCATATATTTT
CDR3: CATSREGRAGNTIYF

D: .
V: TRBV6-8
size: .
J: TRBJ2-4
DNA: TGTGCCAGCAGTTACCCCGGGATCCTAGCCAAAAACATTCAGTACTTC
CDR3: CASSYPGILAKNIQYF

D: .
V: TRBV11-3
size: .
J: TRBJ1-5
DNA: TGTGCCAGCAGCTTAGTACGGCTCAATCAGCCCCAGCATTTT
CDR3: CASSLVRLNQPQHF

D: TRBD2
V: TRBV11-3
size: .
J: TRBJ2-7
DNA: TGTGCCAGCAGCCCGGGGACTAGCGGGAGTCCCTCGTCTTACGAGCAGTACTTC
CDR3: CASSPGTSGSPSSYEQYF

D: .
V: TRBV27
size: .
J: TRBJ1-1
DNA: TGTGCCAGCAGTTTAACCGACAGTTACACTGAAGCTTTCTTT
CDR3: CASSLTDSYTEAFF

D: .
V: TRBV23-1
size: .
J: TRBJ2-2
DNA: TGCGCCAGCAGCAACCGTCTAGGGGGACCCGGGGAGCTGTTTTTT
CDR3: CASSNRLGGPGELFF

D: .
V: TRBV18
size: .
J: TRBJ1-3
DNA: TGTGCCAGCTCACCGCCGACAGATTACTCTGGAAACACCATATATTTT
CDR3: CASSPPTDYSGNTIYF

D: .
V: TRBV4-1
size: once
J: TRBJ1-5
DNA: TGCGCCAGCAGCCAGTCCCCTGGGGGGACACATCAGCCCCAGCATTTT
CDR3: CASSQSPGGTHQPQHF

D: TRBD2
V: TRBV6-8
size: .
J: TRBJ2-5
DNA: TGTGCCAGCAGTGGTGTAGCGGGGGGCCAAGAGACCCAGTACTTC
CDR3: CASSGVAGGQETQYF

D: .
V: TRBV18
size: .
J: TRBJ1-2
DNA: TGTGCCAGCTCACCGTCGGGGGGAGATGGCTACACCTTC
CDR3: CASSPSGGDGYTF

D: TRBD1
V: TRBV5-1
size: .
J: TRBJ2-2
DNA: TGCGCCAGCAGCGTTGGACATAGGGACAGGGGACGGACCGGGGAGCTGTTTTTT
CDR3: CASSVGHRDRGRTGELFF

D: TRBD2
V: TRBV30
size: .
J: TRBJ2-5
DNA: TGTGCCTGGATTACAAGCGGGGGGCAAGAGACCCAGTACTTC
CDR3: CAWITSGGQETQYF

D: TRBD1
V: TRBV11-3
size: .
J: TRBJ1-1
DNA: TGTGCCAGCAGCTCGGACAGGGGGGACACTGAAGCTTTCTTT
CDR3: CASSSDRGDTEAFF

D: TRBD2
V: TRBV6-8
size: .
J: TRBJ2-7
DNA: TGTGCCAGCAGTTACCAGGGACTAGCCCACCACGAGCAGTACTTC
CDR3: CASSYQGLAHHEQYF

D: TRBD1
V: TRBV11-3
size: .
J: TRBJ1-1
DNA: TGTGCCAGCAGCTTAGTAGGGGCAGGGGGCAAAGGCACTGAAGCTTTCTTT
CDR3: CASSLVGAGGKGTEAFF

D: TRBD2
V: TRBV28
size: .
J: TRBJ2-5
DNA: TGTGCCAGCAGTTTGACTAGCGGGGGCCAAGAGACCCAGTACTTC
CDR3: CASSLTSGGQETQYF

D: TRBD2
V: TRBV19
size: .
J: TRBJ2-1
DNA: TGTGCCAGTAGTATAGTAACCCTAGCGGGATTTTTTAGCTCCTACAATGAGCAGTTCTTC
CDR3: CASSIVTLAGFFSSYNEQFF

D: TRBD1
V: TRBV15
size: few
J: TRBJ1-1
DNA: TGTGCCACCAGCAGATACGGGACAGGGAACACTGAAGCTTTCTTT
CDR3: CATSRYGTGNTEAFF

D: .
V: TRBV12-5
size: .
J: TRBJ2-5
DNA: TGTGCCAGCACCAGGGGAGGCCAAGAGACCCAGTACTTC
CDR3: CASTRGGQETQYF

D: .
V: TRBV18
size: .
J: TRBJ1-3
DNA: TGTGCCAGCTCACGGGACACTTGGAACTCTGGAAACACCATATATTTT
CDR3: CASSRDTWNSGNTIYF

D: .
V: TRBV18
size: .
J: TRBJ1-2
DNA: TGTGCCAGCTCACCCATGGACAAAAACATATATGGCTACACCTTC
CDR3: CASSPMDKNIYGYTF

D: .
V: TRBV11-3
size: .
J: TRBJ2-3
DNA: TGTGCCAGCAGCTCTCAGGGGTCTACCAGCACAGATACGCAGTATTTT
CDR3: CASSSQGSTSTDTQYF

D: TRBD2
V: TRBV11-3
size: .
J: TRBJ2-7
DNA: TGTGCCAGCACCCCTTGGGGCAGCGGGGAAACCTACGAGCAGTACTTC
CDR3: CASTPWGSGETYEQYF

D: TRBD1
V: TRBV25-1
size: .
J: TRBJ1-2
DNA: TGTGCCAGCAGGGCTCGGACAGGGACTTATGGCTACACCTTC
CDR3: CASRARTGTYGYTF

D: .
V: TRBV18
size: .
J: TRBJ1-4
DNA: TGTGCCAGCTCACCGCCGGGTACTGAGGGGTATGAAAAACTGTTTTTT
CDR3: CASSPPGTEGYEKLFF

D: .
V: TRBV18
size: .
J: TRBJ1-5
DNA: TGTGCCAGCTCACCCGAGTTCAATCAGCCCCAGCATTTT
CDR3: CASSPEFNQPQHF

D: TRBD1
V: TRBV6-8
size: few
J: TRBJ1-1
DNA: TGTGCCAGCAGTGTCGACAGGGTAAGTTATGACACTGAAGCTTTCTTT
CDR3: CASSVDRVSYDTEAFF

D: .
V: TRBV25-1
size: few
J: TRBJ1-1
DNA: TGTGCCAGCAGCCTACAGAACACTGAAGCTTTCTTT
CDR3: CASSLQNTEAFF

D: TRBD1
V: TRBV19
size: .
J: TRBJ2-7
DNA: TGTGCCAGTAGTCAGGACAGGGCTGGCTACGAGCAGTACTTC
CDR3: CASSQDRAGYEQYF

D: TRBD1
V: TRBV10-2
size: .
J: TRBJ2-5
DNA: TGCGCCAGCAGAGAATTCGGGACAGGGAATCCCGGAAGGGCCCAGTACTTC
CDR3: CASREFGTGNPGRAQYF

D: TRBD1
V: TRBV25-1
size: .
J: TRBJ2-3
DNA: TGTGCCAGCAGTGACGGACAGGGGGGAACGTACTCCACAGATACGCAGTATTTT
CDR3: CASSDGQGGTYSTDTQYF

D: .
V: TRBV23-1
size: .
J: TRBJ1-5
DNA: TGCGCCAGCAGCTTGAAATCTGTGGGACAGCCCCAGCATTTT
CDR3: CASSLKSVGQPQHF

D: .
V: TRBV11-3
size: .
J: TRBJ2-3
DNA: TGTGCCAGCAGCTTAAAGAAAACAGGGAATGCAGATACGCAGTATTTT
CDR3: CASSLKKTGNADTQYF

D: .
V: TRBV6-8
size: .
J: TRBJ2-1
DNA: TGTGCCATCAGTTCCCGGGACTCCTCCAATGAGCAGTTCTTC
CDR3: CAISSRDSSNEQFF

D: .
V: TRBV30
size: .
J: TRBJ2-1
DNA: TGTGCCTGGAGCCCTGGTTACAATGAGCAGTTCTTC
CDR3: CAWSPGYNEQFF

D: TRBD2
V: TRBV15
size: .
J: TRBJ2-3
DNA: TGTGCCACCAGCAGAGATTTTCAGGACGGGAGGTCGGATACGCAGTATTTT
CDR3: CATSRDFQDGRSDTQYF

D: .
V: TRBV11-3
size: .
J: TRBJ1-1
DNA: TGTGCCAGCAGCCCCGAAAACAGGGTCACTGAAGCTTTCTTT
CDR3: CASSPENRVTEAFF

D: .
V: TRBV6-8
size: .
J: TRBJ2-7
DNA: TGTGCCAGCAGCCCAGCGGAACCCCCGTGGGAGCAGTACTTC
CDR3: CASSPAEPPWEQYF

D: .
V: TRBV10-2
size: .
J: TRBJ2-7
DNA: TGCGCCAGTTCGGACAGCAACTACGAGCAGTACTTC
CDR3: CASSDSNYEQYF